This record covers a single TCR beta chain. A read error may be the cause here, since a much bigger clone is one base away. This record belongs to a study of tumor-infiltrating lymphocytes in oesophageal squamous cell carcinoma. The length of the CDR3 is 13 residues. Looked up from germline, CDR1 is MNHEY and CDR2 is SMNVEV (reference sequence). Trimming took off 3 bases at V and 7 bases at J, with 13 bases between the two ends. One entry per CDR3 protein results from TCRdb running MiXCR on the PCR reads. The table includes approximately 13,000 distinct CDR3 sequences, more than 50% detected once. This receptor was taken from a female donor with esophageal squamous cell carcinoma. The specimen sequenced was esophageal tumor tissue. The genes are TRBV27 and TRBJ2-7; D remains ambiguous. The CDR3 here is CASSFSPINEQYF. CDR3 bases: TGTGCCAGCAGTTTCTCTCCTATAAATGAGCAGTACTTC.